The T cell receptor (beta chain) described here comes from a study of blood T cells in healthy people across ages. Regarding this clonotype: Its target is unknown.

Together with a sample-barcoded 5' primer, a J-beta primer mix was included in a second PCR lasting roughly 6 to 12 cycles. Using its own MiXCR run on the 5' RACE reads, TCRdb lists one record per CDR3 protein. The table records under 1,000,000 distinct CDR3 sequences, 35% to 40% of them present only once. Study results and limitations: Donors of long life had a larger count of naive CD4+ cells and greater diversity than aged donors. Unsorted PBMC material precluded a definitive naive versus antigen-experienced comparison.

The source is a man younger than 30 in good health. Sample: blood.

The CDR3 loop reads CASSHQGGETYEQYF. CDR3 in DNA: TGCGCCAGCAGCCACCAGGGTGGAGAAACCTACGAGCAGTACTTC. The chain combines TRBV4-3 with TRBJ2-7; D possibly corresponds to TRBD1 (5 bases). With 3 bases removed from V and 2 bases from J, the gap between germline ends came to 14 bases. The CDR3 is 15 amino acids. Germline V gives CDR1 LGHNA, CDR2 YSLEER.